Below are 5 T cell receptor beta chains sequenced from a single sample in a study of T-cell memory formation after mild COVID-19. TCRdb reprocessed the 5' RACE reads with MiXCR, giving one entry per CDR3 protein. The sample records roughly 150,000 distinct CDR3 sequences, roughly 15% being singletons. Sequenced sample: PBMCs or a T cell subset sorted from them (not recorded which). Receptor source: an adult woman who had mild COVID-19 (a few samples of this study predate the infection). Cell type and time point are not known.

The J gene is TRBJ2-7, the V gene TRBV9; 10 bases agree with TRBD2. Germline V gene sequence: CDR1 SGDLS, CDR2 YYNGEE. The V gene end was trimmed by 1 base and the J gene end by 4 bases; junction bases not matched to a gene: 2. This CDR3 region has 14 residues. This CDR3 is CASSVTSGVYEQYF. CDR3 nucleotides: TGTGCCAGCAGCGTAACTAGCGGGGTATACGAGCAGTACTTC.

This clonotype turned up a few times. The genes are TRBV4-2 and TRBJ2-7, with D hard to call. The ends were cut back, 7 bases at V and 0 bases at J, with 13 bases in the middle. The CDR3 is 14 residues long. Germline CDR1 reads LGHNA; CDR2 reads YNFKEQ. In nucleotides, the CDR3 is TGTGCCAGCATGGGTTATCCCAGCTCCTACGAGCAGTACTTC. This translates into CASMGYPSSYEQYF.

By share, this clonotype counts as medium-sized (0.01 to 0.1%). The chain combines TRBV5-1 with TRBJ2-7, with 7 bases identical to TRBD1. The CDR3 sequence is 14 residues long. Germline assignment: CDR1 SGHRS and CDR2 YFSETQ. Trimming took 4 bases from V and 2 from J; bases not matched to a gene: 6. The CDR3 coding sequence is TGCGCCAGCAGCCCGACAGGGCCCACCTACGAGCAGTACTTC. It encodes CASSPTGPTYEQYF.

Only a few counts were recorded for this clonotype. The chain uses TRBV30 and TRBJ2-7; 10 bases agree with TRBD1. The V gene's germline CDR1 is GTSNPN and CDR2 SVGIG (reference sequence). CDR3 length equals 13 residues. Trimming at V came to 6 bases and at J to 6 bases, leaving 8 bases not matched to a gene. Written as DNA, the CDR3 is TGTGCCTGTTCCCCGACAGGGGGCTCCGAGCAGTACTTC. This encodes CACSPTGGSEQYF.

The chain employs TRBV4-1 and TRBJ2-5; D unclear. Germline assignment: CDR1 MGHRA and CDR2 YSYEKL. The CDR3 covers 16 residues. Trimming left V 0 bases short and J 2 bases short, with 13 bases between. In DNA form, the CDR3 reads TGCGCCAGCAGCCAAGATCTATCTCTCTCACAAGAGACCCAGTACTTC. This sequence encodes CASSQDLSLSQETQYF.